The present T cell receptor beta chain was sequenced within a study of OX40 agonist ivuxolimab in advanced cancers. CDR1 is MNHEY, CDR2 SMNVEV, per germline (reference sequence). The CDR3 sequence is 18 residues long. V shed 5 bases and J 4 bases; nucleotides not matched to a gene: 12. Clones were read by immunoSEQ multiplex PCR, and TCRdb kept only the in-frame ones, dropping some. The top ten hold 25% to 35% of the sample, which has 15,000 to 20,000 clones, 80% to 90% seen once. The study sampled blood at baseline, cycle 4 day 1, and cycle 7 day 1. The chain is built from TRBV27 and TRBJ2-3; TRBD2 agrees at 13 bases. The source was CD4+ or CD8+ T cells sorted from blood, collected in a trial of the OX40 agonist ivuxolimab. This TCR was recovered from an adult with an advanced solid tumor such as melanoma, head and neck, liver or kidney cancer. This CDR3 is CASSRTRLAGGRADTQYF. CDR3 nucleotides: TGTGCCAGCAGTCGAACTAGACTAGCGGGAGGCCGGGCAGATACGCAGTATTTT.